This record concerns one T cell receptor beta chain sequence. Its antigen is not known. This sample was included in a study of CD8+ T cells in alopecia areata. Study findings and constraints: Under tofacitinib, fewer expanded CD8+ clones appeared among the top 100 scalp clones.

Germline V gene sequence: CDR1 GTSNPN, CDR2 SVGIG (reference sequence). This CDR3 has 16 residues. The junction had 3 bases not matched to a gene; V was cut back by 0 bases and J by 0 bases. RNA extraction was followed by reverse transcription into cDNA, which acted as the sequencing template. Profiled with immunoSEQ multiplex PCR; TCRdb holds only in-frame clones, not every one. The top ten clones hold roughly 2.8% of a sample with roughly 210,000 clones, about 40% of them seen once. This sample's treatment: oral pan-JAK inhibitor, 5-10 mg twice daily. The sorting of PBMCs gave CD4+ and CD8+ T cells.

The sequences come from CD4+ T cells sorted from blood, collected at roughly week 36, from a patient treated with tofacitinib. This sequence joins TRBV30 and TRBJ2-1; 9 nucleotides align to TRBD2. The sequence was obtained from a human donor with alopecia areata. The CDR3 region is CAWSVRSGSSYNEQFF. The CDR3 bases are TGTGCCTGGAGTGTACGTAGCGGGAGCTCCTACAATGAGCAGTTCTTC. Full variable domain (outside the CDR3, taken from reference TRBV30 and TRBJ2-1): SQTIHQWPATLVQPVGSPLSLECTVEGTSNPNLYWYRQAAGRGLQLLFYSVGIGQISSEVPQNLSASRPQDRQFILSSKKLLLSDSGFYLCAWSVRSGSSYNEQFFGPGTRLTVL.